This T cell receptor beta chain was recorded in a study of control samples from healthy donors and cancer patients. V was cut by 6 bases and J by 1 base, with 13 bases left in between. Germline CDR1 is MNHNY and CDR2 is SVGAGI (reference sequence). This CDR3 comprises 15 residues. The data were produced by immunoSEQ multiplex PCR, yet TCRdb's version contains in-frame clones alone and is incomplete. This repertoire shows some 130,000 clones, 80% to 90% found once; its top ten account for just over 8.5%. The chain uses TRBV6-6 and TRBJ1-5; tentative D call: TRBD1 (5 bases). The sequencing sample was made of blood. The receptor was isolated from a woman aged 25-40 years in good health. The CDR3 sequence: CASRIDGGSNQPQHF. The CDR3 DNA is TGTGCCAGCAGAATCGACGGGGGGAGCAATCAGCCCCAGCATTTT.